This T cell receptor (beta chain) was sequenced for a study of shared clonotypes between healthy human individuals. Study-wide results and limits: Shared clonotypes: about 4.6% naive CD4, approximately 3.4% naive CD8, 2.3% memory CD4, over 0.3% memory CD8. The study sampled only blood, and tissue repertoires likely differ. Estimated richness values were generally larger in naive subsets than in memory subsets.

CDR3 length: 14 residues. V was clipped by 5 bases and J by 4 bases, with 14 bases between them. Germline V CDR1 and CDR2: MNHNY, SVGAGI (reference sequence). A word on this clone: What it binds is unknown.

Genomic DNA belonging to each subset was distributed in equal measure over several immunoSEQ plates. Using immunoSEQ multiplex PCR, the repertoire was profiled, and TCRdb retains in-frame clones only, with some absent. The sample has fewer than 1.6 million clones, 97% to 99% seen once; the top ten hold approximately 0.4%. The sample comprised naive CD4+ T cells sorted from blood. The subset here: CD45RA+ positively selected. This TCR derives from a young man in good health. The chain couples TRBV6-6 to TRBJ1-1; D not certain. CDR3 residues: CASSDFTGITEAFF. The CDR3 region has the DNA TGTGCCAGCAGTGACTTCACGGGGATCACTGAAGCTTTCTTT.